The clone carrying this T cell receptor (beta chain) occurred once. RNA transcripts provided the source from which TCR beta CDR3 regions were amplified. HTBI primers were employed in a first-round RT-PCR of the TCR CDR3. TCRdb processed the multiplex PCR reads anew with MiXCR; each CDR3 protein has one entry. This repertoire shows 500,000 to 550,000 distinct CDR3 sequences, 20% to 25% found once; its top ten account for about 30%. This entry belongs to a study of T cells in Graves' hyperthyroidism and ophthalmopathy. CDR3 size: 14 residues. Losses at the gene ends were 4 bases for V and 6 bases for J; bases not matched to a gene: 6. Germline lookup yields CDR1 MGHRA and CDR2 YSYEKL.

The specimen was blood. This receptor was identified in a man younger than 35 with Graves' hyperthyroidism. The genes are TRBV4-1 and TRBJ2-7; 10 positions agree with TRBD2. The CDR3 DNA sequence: TGCGCCAGCAGCCGAGCGGGGGGGGACACCGAGCAGTACTTC. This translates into CASSRAGGDTEQYF.